The sequence of this T cell receptor beta chain was determined in a study of blood T cell repertoires in COVID-19. Study background: In each case, the material was cDNA or gDNA derived from T cells, B-cell-depleted T cells, or PBMCs.

The CDR3 covers 16 residues. Trimming cost V 1 base and J 3 bases, with 13 bases left between them. Germline V gene sequence: CDR1 SGHVS, CDR2 FNYEAQ. Cohorts were based on clinical histories the participants reported. Methods used by the authors: Amplification from reference gene primers served as the basis for estimated nucleated cell counts. Assay: immunoSEQ multiplex PCR; the TCRdb copy retains only in-frame clones and omits some. Clone size and the V and J calls come from that table; the DNA yielded D and trimming. The sample yields 200,000 to 250,000 clones, 85% to 90% seen once. The TCR sequence derives from a woman between 45 and 65 years old with acute COVID-19. This sequence joins TRBV7-6 and TRBJ2-1; D is unresolved. Input material: PBMCs or T cells enriched from blood (not recorded which). This CDR3 is CASSLGQATNYNEQFF. CDR3 DNA: TGTGCCAGCAGCTTAGGGCAGGCGACGAACTACAATGAGCAGTTCTTC.